This TCR beta chain appears in the sequencing data of a study of T-cell reconstitution after alpha-beta-depleted transplantation in children. Unique molecular identifiers were used in preparing the TCRbeta library. MiXCR, applied by TCRdb to the PCR reads, yields one record per CDR3 protein. The table includes fewer than 150,000 distinct CDR3 sequences, about 9.5% detected once. Overall study results and limits: From surviving recipient T cells and thymic progenitors came the high day-60 TCRbeta diversity observed in some patients. From newly produced T cells came most of the T-cell counts and diversity one year after transplant. About two months after transplant, alpha-beta T cells reportedly came from several hundred expanded graft clones.

A note on this clonotype: What it binds is not known.

This clonotype was obtained from a girl less than two years old who had a stem cell transplant for combined immunodeficiency, so the T cells may come from the graft donor. The sample was PBMCs, mostly from graft donor cells, taken 180 days after TCRalphabeta/CD19-depleted stem cell transplant.

CDR3 coding DNA: TGCAGTGCTAGACCGCCCCGGGGGTCCAAAAACATTCAGTACTTC. Amino acids: CSARPPRGSKNIQYF. The V call is TRBV20-1, the J call TRBJ2-4; tentatively, D is TRBD2 (6 bases). This CDR3 region has 15 residues. The germline V gene encodes CDR1 DFQATT and CDR2 SNEGSKA (reference sequence). With 2 bases removed from V and 2 bases from J, the gap between germline ends came to 13 bases.